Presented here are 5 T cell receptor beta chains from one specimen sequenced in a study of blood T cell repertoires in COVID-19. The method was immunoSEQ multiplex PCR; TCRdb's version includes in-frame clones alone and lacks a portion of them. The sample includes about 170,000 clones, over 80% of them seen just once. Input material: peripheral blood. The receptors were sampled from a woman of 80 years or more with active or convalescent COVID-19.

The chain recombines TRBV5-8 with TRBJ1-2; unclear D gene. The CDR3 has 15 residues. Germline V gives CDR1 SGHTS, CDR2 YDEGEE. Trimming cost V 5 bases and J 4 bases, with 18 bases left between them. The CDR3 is CASSLLIARSYGYTF. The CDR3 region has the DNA TGTGCCAGCAGTTTACTAATAGCCCGGTCCTATGGCTACACCTTC.

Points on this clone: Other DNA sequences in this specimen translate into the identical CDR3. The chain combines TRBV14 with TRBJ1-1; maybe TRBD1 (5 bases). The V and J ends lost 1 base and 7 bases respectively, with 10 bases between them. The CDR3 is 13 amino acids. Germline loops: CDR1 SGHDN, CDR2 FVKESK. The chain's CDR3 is CASSQVGGGEAFF. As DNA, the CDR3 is TGTGCCAGCAGCCAAGTGGGGGGAGGTGAAGCTTTCTTT.

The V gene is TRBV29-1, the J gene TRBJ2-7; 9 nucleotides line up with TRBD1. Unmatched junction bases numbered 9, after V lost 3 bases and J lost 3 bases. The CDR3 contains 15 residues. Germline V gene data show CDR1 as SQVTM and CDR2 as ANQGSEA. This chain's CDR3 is CSVDGLQGAIYEQYF. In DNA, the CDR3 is TGCAGCGTTGATGGGCTACAGGGGGCGATCTACGAGCAGTACTTC.

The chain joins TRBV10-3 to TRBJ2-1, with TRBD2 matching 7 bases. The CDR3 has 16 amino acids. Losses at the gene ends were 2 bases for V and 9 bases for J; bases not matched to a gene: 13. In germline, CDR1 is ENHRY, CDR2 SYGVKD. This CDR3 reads CAISEPTRIGRGEQFF. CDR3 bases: TGTGCCATCAGTGAGCCGACGCGGATAGGGAGGGGTGAGCAGTTCTTC.

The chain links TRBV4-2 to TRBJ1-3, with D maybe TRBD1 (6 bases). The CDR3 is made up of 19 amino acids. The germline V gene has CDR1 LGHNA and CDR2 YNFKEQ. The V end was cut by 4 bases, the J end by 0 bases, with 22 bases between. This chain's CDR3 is CASSPHGRAGATSGNTIYF. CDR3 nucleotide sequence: TGTGCCAGCAGCCCCCATGGACGGGCAGGGGCAACCTCTGGAAACACCATATATTTT.